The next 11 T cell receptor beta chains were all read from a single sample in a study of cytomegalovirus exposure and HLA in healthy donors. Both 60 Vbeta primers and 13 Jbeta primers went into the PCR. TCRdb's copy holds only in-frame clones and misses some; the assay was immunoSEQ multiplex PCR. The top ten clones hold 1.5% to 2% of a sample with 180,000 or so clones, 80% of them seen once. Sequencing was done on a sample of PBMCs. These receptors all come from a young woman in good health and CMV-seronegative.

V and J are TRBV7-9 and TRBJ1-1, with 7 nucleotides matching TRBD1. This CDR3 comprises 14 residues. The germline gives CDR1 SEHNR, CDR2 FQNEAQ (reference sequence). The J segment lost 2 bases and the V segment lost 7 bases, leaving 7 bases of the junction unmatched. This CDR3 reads CASTLGTVNTEAFF. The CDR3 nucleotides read TGTGCCAGCACTCTGGGGACAGTTAACACTGAAGCTTTCTTT. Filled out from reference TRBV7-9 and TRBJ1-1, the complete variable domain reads DTGVSQNPRHKITKRGQNVTFRCDPISEHNRLYWYRQTLGQGPEFLTYFQNEAQLEKSRLLSDRFSAERPKGSFSTLEIQRTEQGDSAMYLCASTLGTVNTEAFFGQGTRLTVV.

The CDR3 DNA follows: TGTGCCAGCAGCTCGGGACTAGCGGGGGCGGCCCAAGAGACCCAGTACTTC. This codes for CASSSGLAGAAQETQYF. The rearrangement uses TRBV5-6 and TRBJ2-5; TRBD2 aligns across 14 bases. The CDR3 is 17 residues long. With 3 bases clipped from V and 1 base from J, the junction kept 5 bases outside the gene matches. Germline assignment: CDR1 SGHDT and CDR2 YYEEEE.

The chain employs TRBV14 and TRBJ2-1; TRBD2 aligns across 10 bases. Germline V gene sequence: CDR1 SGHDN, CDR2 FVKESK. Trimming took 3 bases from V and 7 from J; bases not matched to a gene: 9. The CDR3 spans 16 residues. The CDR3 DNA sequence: TGTGCCAGCAGCCATGGTACTAGCGGGGTGGTGAATGAGCAGTTCTTC. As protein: CASSHGTSGVVNEQFF.

The chain's CDR3 is CASSSRQEMNTEAFF. CDR3 nucleotide sequence: TGTGCCAGCAGTTCCCGACAGGAAATGAACACTGAAGCTTTCTTT. The chain combines TRBV6-5 with TRBJ1-1; D might be TRBD1 (6 bases). Germline V gene data show CDR1 as MNHEY and CDR2 as SVGAGI. The V end lost 4 bases, the J end lost 0 bases, and 12 bases lay between the germline ends. This CDR3 has 15 amino acids.

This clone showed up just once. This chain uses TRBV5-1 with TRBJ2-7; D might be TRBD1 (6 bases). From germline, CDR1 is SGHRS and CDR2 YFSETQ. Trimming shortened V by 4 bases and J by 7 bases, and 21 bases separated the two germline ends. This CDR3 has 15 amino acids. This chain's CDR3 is CASSKTGYPKAEQYF. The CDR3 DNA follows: TGCGCCAGCAGCAAGACAGGCTACCCGAAGGCTGAGCAGTACTTC. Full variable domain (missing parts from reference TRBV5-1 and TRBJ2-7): KAGVTQTPRYLIKTRGQQVTLSCSPISGHRSVSWYQQTPGQGLQFLFEYFSETQRNKGNFPGRFSGRQFSNSRSEMNVSTLELGDSALYLCASSKTGYPKAEQYFGPGTRLTVT.

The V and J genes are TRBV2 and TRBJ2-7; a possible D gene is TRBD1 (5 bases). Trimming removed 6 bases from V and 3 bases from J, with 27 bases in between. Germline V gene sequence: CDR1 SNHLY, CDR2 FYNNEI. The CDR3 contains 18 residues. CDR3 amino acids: CASREYVLRVFNVYEQYF. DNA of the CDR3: TGTGCCAGCAGGGAATACGTGCTCAGGGTTTTCAACGTCTACGAGCAGTACTTC.

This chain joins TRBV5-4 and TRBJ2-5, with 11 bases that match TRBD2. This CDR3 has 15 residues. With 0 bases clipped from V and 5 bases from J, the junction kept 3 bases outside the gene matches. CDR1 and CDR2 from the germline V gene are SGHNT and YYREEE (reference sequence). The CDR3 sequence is CASSLGLAGSETQYF. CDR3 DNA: TGTGCCAGCAGCTTGGGACTAGCGGGGTCTGAGACCCAGTACTTC.

The CDR3 reads CASSFLPIFGANTEAFF. The CDR3 coding sequence is TGTGCCAGCAGCTTCCTTCCTATTTTTGGAGCGAACACTGAAGCTTTCTTT. The chain couples TRBV5-6 to TRBJ1-1; unclear D gene. CDR3 length: 17 residues. The germline gives CDR1 SGHDT, CDR2 YYEEEE. The V end was cut by 2 bases, the J end by 1 base, with 18 bases between.

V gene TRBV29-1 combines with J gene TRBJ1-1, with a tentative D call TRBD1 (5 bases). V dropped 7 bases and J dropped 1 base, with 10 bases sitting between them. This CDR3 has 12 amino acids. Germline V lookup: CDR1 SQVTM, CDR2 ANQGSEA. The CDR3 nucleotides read TGCAGCGGAAACCAGGGGAACACTGAAGCTTTCTTT. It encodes CSGNQGNTEAFF. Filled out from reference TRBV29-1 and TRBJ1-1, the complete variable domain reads SAVISQKPSRDICQRGTSLTIQCQVDSQVTMMFWYRQQPGQSLTLIATANQGSEATYESGFVIDKFPISRPNLTFSTLTVSNMSPEDSSIYLCSGNQGNTEAFFGQGTRLTVV.

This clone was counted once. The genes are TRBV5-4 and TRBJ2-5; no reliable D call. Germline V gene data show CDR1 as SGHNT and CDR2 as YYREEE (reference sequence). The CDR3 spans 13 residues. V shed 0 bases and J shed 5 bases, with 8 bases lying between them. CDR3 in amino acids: CASSLARGETQYF. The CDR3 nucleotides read TGTGCCAGCAGCTTGGCGCGCGGTGAGACCCAGTACTTC. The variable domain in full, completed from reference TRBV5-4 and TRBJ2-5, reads ETGVTQSPTHLIKTRGQQVTLRCSSQSGHNTVSWYQQALGQGPQFIFQYYREEENGRGNFPPRFSGLQFPNYSSELNVNALELDDSALYLCASSLARGETQYFGPGTRLLVL.

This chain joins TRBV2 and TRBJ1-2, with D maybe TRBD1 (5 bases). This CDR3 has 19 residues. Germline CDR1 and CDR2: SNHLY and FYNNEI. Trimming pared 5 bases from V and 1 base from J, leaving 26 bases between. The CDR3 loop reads CASSLYKRGGSWFNYGYTF. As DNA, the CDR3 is TGTGCCAGCAGTCTCTACAAAAGGGGCGGCAGCTGGTTTAACTATGGCTACACCTTC. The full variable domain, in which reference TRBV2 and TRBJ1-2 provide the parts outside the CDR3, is EPEVTQTPSHQVTQMGQEVILRCVPISNHLYFYWYRQILGQKVEFLVSFYNNEISEKSEIFDDQFSVERPDGSNFTLKIRSTKLEDSAMYFCASSLYKRGGSWFNYGYTFGSGTRLTVV.